A selection of T cell receptor beta chains follows, all from one sample in a study of T cells in Graves' hyperthyroidism and ophthalmopathy. A single record per CDR3 protein comes from TCRdb applying MiXCR to the multiplex PCR reads. The table records hundreds of thousands of distinct CDR3 sequences, 14% of them present only once. Sequenced input: blood. All receptors come from a woman between 18 and 29 years old with Graves' hyperthyroidism. Both conserved end residues are part of each CDR3. The order of the fields is clone size, D gene, V gene, J gene, CDR3 length, CDR3 protein, CDR3 DNA. A D gene is named only where the DNA matches it firmly. The size entry is marked missing in some rows and otherwise reads once, few, many or a size class.

many,-,TRBV7-2,TRBJ2-5,16,CASSLGPRVGGETQYF,TGTGCCAGCAGCTTAGGTCCGCGGGTAGGTGGAGAGACCCAGTACTTC
many,TRBD2,TRBV19,TRBJ2-1,16,CASSARGSGRKNEQFF,TGTGCCAGTAGTGCCCGGGGGAGCGGGAGGAAGAATGAGCAGTTCTTC
-,TRBD1,TRBV6-1,TRBJ2-5,15,CASSETGGSNKPQYF,TGTGCCAGCAGTGAGACAGGGGGCTCCAACAAACCCCAGTACTTC
-,-,TRBV29-1,TRBJ1-2,10,CSVRADGYTF,TGCAGCGTAAGGGCGGATGGCTACACCTTC
once,-,TRBV5-6,TRBJ2-1,15,CASSLGVRVVNEQFF,TGTGCCAGCAGCTTGGGGGTCAGGGTGGTCAATGAGCAGTTCTTC
many,-,TRBV6-2/TRBV6-3,TRBJ1-5,16,CASSYGGGRSNQPQHF,TGTGCCAGCAGTTACGGGGGGGGCCGATCTAATCAGCCCCAGCATTTT
few,-,TRBV27,TRBJ1-1,14,CASSFLLGTASAFF,TGTGCCAGCAGTTTTCTGTTGGGGACGGCCTCGGCTTTCTTT
many,-,TRBV6-1,TRBJ1-5,14,CASSSDGTGQPQHF,TGTGCCAGCAGTTCCGACGGAACCGGACAGCCCCAGCATTTT
few,-,TRBV29-1,TRBJ2-2,14,CSAVRTNNTGELFF,TGCAGCGCCGTCCGGACTAACAACACCGGGGAGCTGTTTTTT
many,TRBD1,TRBV19,TRBJ2-2,18,CASSKRTGASRDTGELFF,TGTGCCAGTAGTAAGAGGACAGGGGCCTCTCGAGACACCGGGGAGCTGTTTTTT
-,TRBD2,TRBV2,TRBJ2-2,14,CASRLAPNTGELFF,TGTGCCAGCCGACTAGCGCCGAACACCGGGGAGCTGTTTTTT
few,-,TRBV29-1,TRBJ2-1,15,CSGGQSGPLHNEQFF,TGCAGCGGAGGGCAAAGCGGCCCTCTACACAATGAGCAGTTCTTC
few,-,TRBV4-2,TRBJ1-1,14,CASSQGLPVVEAFF,TGTGCCAGCAGCCAAGGACTCCCGGTGGTTGAAGCTTTCTTT
few,-,TRBV7-9,TRBJ1-2,17,CASSLAGNPNINYGYTF,TGTGCCAGCAGCTTAGCCGGGAATCCTAATATTAACTATGGCTACACCTTC
few,-,TRBV6-5,TRBJ2-7,18,CASSYQGTGDGPFYEQYF,TGTGCCAGCAGTTACCAGGGGACGGGAGACGGCCCATTCTACGAGCAGTACTTC
-,-,TRBV4-3,TRBJ2-3,15,CASSQDWRVADTQYF,TGCGCCAGCAGCCAAGATTGGAGGGTTGCAGATACGCAGTATTTT
few,-,TRBV9,TRBJ1-1,14,CASSVGQWGDEAFF,TGTGCCAGCAGCGTAGGGCAGTGGGGTGATGAAGCTTTCTTT
-,-,TRBV3-1,TRBJ2-1,15,CASSQSRANYNEQFF,TGTGCCAGCAGCCAATCCAGGGCCAACTACAATGAGCAGTTCTTC
many,-,TRBV28,TRBJ1-5,17,CASSPLVWGRSNQPQHF,TGTGCCAGCAGTCCTCTGGTTTGGGGGAGGAGCAATCAGCCCCAGCATTTT
-,-,TRBV20-1,TRBJ2-1,13,CSASYLGQNEQFF,TGCAGTGCTAGCTATTTAGGGCAGAATGAGCAGTTCTTC
-,TRBD1,TRBV19,TRBJ1-2,16,CASSHHGQGNNYGYTF,TGTGCCAGTAGCCATCATGGACAGGGGAATAACTATGGCTACACCTTC
-,TRBD1,TRBV2,TRBJ1-1,15,CASRKGQGWSTEAFF,TGTGCCAGCCGGAAGGGACAGGGTTGGTCCACTGAAGCTTTCTTT